This T cell receptor beta chain was identified during a study of CD8+ T cells in alopecia areata. RNA extraction was followed by reverse transcription into cDNA, which acted as the sequencing template. The method was immunoSEQ multiplex PCR; TCRdb's version includes in-frame clones alone and lacks a portion of them. The sample records 180,000 or so clones, 63% being singletons. Turning to this clone: Other DNA sequences of this sample code for an identical CDR3.

V lost 5 bases, J lost 1 base, and 9 bases lay in between. The V gene's germline CDR1 is SGHTA and CDR2 FQGNSA. The CDR3 covers 14 residues. This chain uses TRBV7-2 with TRBJ1-5, with D hard to call. This material consisted of CD4+ T cells sorted from blood, taken at week 0. This sequence originates from a human donor with alopecia areata. The CDR3 loop reads CASSPGGSNQPQHF. CDR3 bases: TGTGCCAGCAGCCCCGGCGGGAGCAATCAGCCCCAGCATTTT.